What follows are 30 T cell receptor beta chains derived from one specimen sequenced in a study of healthy donors' naive CD4 and CD8 T cells. A linear amplification protocol produced the TCR libraries from 400 to 550 ng of total RNA. TCRdb ran MiXCR on the reads and lists one entry per CDR3 protein. The table records about 180,000 distinct CDR3 sequences, nearly 75% of them present only once. Sequenced material: naive CD4+ and CD8+ T cells sorted from blood, pooled from several donors. These receptors originate from a pool of human donors in good health; the sample pools cells from several healthy donors.

The V call is TRBV29-1, the J call TRBJ1-2; perhaps TRBD1 as D (6 bases). Trimming pared 3 bases from V and 2 bases from J, leaving 10 bases between. This CDR3 region has 13 residues. The germline gives CDR1 SQVTM, CDR2 ANQGSEA. The CDR3 region is CSVEGTPNYGYTF. In nucleotides, the CDR3 is TGCAGCGTTGAGGGGACACCAAACTATGGCTACACCTTC.

The genes are TRBV5-5 and TRBJ2-7; D may be TRBD1 (6 bases). Germline CDR1 SGHKS, CDR2 YYEKEE (reference sequence). Between the trimmed V and J ends, which lost 0 bases and 5 bases, there was a span of 9 bases. This CDR3 has 13 amino acids. CDR3 sequence: CASSLDRVHEQYV. In DNA, the CDR3 is TGTGCCAGCAGCTTGGACAGGGTGCACGAGCAGTACGTC.

V and J are TRBV12-3 or TRBV12-4 and TRBJ2-7; 9 positions agree with TRBD1. CDR3 length: 14 residues. The junction had 2 bases not matched to a gene; V was cut back by 3 bases and J by 2 bases. The CDR3 bases are TGTGCCAGCAGTTTCGGGACAGGGACCTACGAGCAGTACTTC. Residues: CASSFGTGTYEQYF.

The V call is TRBV29-1, the J call TRBJ1-1; D unresolved. Germline V gives CDR1 SQVTM, CDR2 ANQGSEA. V was shortened by 2 bases and J by 5 bases, with 6 bases between the two germline ends. This CDR3 has 11 residues. CDR3 sequence reads: CSVESGTEAFF. The DNA for the CDR3 is TGCAGCGTTGAAAGTGGGACTGAAGCTTTCTTT. Full variable domain (outside the CDR3, taken from reference TRBV29-1 and TRBJ1-1): SAVISQKPSRDICQRGTSLTIQCQVDSQVTMMFWYRQQPGQSLTLIATANQGSEATYESGFVIDKFPISRPNLTFSTLTVSNMSPEDSSIYLCSVESGTEAFFGQGTRLTVV.

This chain connects TRBV29-1 to TRBJ2-2; D is tentatively TRBD1 or TRBD2 (8 bases each). CDR3 length: 15 amino acids. CDR1 is SQVTM and CDR2 is ANQGSEA in the germline V gene. CDR3 sequence: CSGQGGLAGTGELFF. CDR3 nucleotide sequence: TGCAGTGGACAGGGAGGACTAGCAGGCACCGGGGAGCTGTTTTTT.

The V call is TRBV10-3, the J call TRBJ2-7, with unresolved D. This CDR3 has 12 residues. CDR1 and CDR2 from the germline V gene are ENHRY and SYGVKD. Trimming cost V 3 bases and J 7 bases, with 10 bases left between them. DNA of the CDR3: TGTGCCATCAGTGATCCATCCGGTGAGCAGTACTTC. Amino acids: CAISDPSGEQYF.

This clonotype was found a few times. The chain couples TRBV29-1 to TRBJ1-1; a weak D match, TRBD1 (5 bases). CDR3 length: 10 residues. Germline CDR1 is SQVTM and CDR2 is ANQGSEA. V lost 6 bases to trimming and J lost 7 bases, with 9 bases between them. CDR3 sequence: CSVGRIEAFF. For the CDR3, the DNA is TGCAGCGTGGGACGGATTGAAGCTTTCTTT.

The V and J genes are TRBV6-5 and TRBJ1-1; 7 positions match TRBD1. The germline gives CDR1 MNHEY, CDR2 SVGAGI. With 4 bases clipped from V and 1 base from J, the junction kept 3 bases outside the gene matches. There are 14 residues in the CDR3. The CDR3 sequence is CASSLTGRNTEAFF. DNA for the CDR3: TGTGCCAGCAGTTTGACAGGGCGGAACACTGAAGCTTTCTTT.

As for this clonotype: Its ends do not fully match the called genes, so a read error is possible. The chain links TRBV5-1 to TRBJ1-5, with 10 nucleotides matching TRBD1. Germline CDR1 is SGHRS and CDR2 is YFSETQ. This CDR3 is 16 amino acids long. The CDR3 DNA sequence: TGCACCAGCAGCTTGGGGACAGGGGCGCCGGATCAGCCCCAGCATTTT. Its translation: CTSSLGTGAPDQPQHF.

The V call is TRBV29-1, the J call TRBJ2-3; D perhaps matches TRBD2 (5 bases). Germline CDR1 SQVTM, CDR2 ANQGSEA. The ends were cut back, 1 base at V and 5 bases at J, with 13 bases in the middle. The CDR3 sequence is 14 residues long. The CDR3 loop reads CSVEVSANIDTQYF. CDR3 DNA: TGCAGCGTTGAAGTTAGCGCTAACATAGATACGCAGTATTTT.

The chain has TRBV6-5 and TRBJ2-5; D is uncertain. The CDR3 spans 14 residues. CDR1 and CDR2 from the germline V gene are MNHEY and SVGAGI. Trimming took off 0 bases at V and 1 base at J, with 6 bases between the two ends. In nucleotides, the CDR3 is TGTGCCAGCAGTTACTCTGAACTCCAAGAGACCCAGTACTTC. Its protein is CASSYSELQETQYF.

The table lists this clonotype with a few counts. J is TRBJ2-3 and V is TRBV29-1; D perhaps matches TRBD2 (5 bases). Germline CDR1 and CDR2: SQVTM and ANQGSEA. The V end was cut by 1 base, the J end by 2 bases, with 7 bases between. The CDR3 sequence is 13 residues long. The CDR3 is CSVEGLTTDTQYF. The DNA of the CDR3 is TGCAGCGTTGAAGGACTAACCACAGATACGCAGTATTTT.

V is TRBV27 and J is TRBJ2-7; possible D gene TRBD1, 5 bases. Trimming pared 0 bases from V and 0 bases from J, leaving 9 bases between. Germline CDR1 MNHEY, CDR2 SMNVEV (reference sequence). This CDR3 has 15 residues. For the CDR3, the DNA is TGTGCCAGCAGTTTATCAGGGGTAAGCTCCTACGAGCAGTACTTC. The encoded protein is CASSLSGVSSYEQYF.

The rearrangement uses TRBV11-1 and TRBJ1-6; D is possibly TRBD1 (5 bases). Per germline, CDR1 SGHAT and CDR2 FQDESV (reference sequence). The CDR3 has 14 residues. V was pared by 5 bases and J by 6 bases, with 11 bases between. The CDR3 sequence: CASSPGPSNSPLHF. CDR3 nucleotides: TGTGCCAGCAGCCCGGGACCTTCTAATTCACCCCTCCACTTT.

The table lists this clonotype with a few counts. The genes are TRBV29-1 and TRBJ1-5; the D is unclear. V dropped 6 bases and J dropped 11 bases, with 20 bases sitting between them. There are 13 residues in the CDR3. The germline V gene has CDR1 SQVTM and CDR2 ANQGSEA. DNA for the CDR3: TGCAGCGTGAGGGAGTCCGATCGTATGGCCCAGCATTTT. This translates into CSVRESDRMAQHF.

The rearrangement links TRBV6-1 to TRBJ2-3; TRBD1 matches at 8 bases. Germline V gives CDR1 MNHNS, CDR2 SASEGT. With 2 bases clipped from V and 4 bases from J, the junction kept 8 bases outside the gene matches. This CDR3 is built from 16 residues. The CDR3, as DNA: TGTGCCAGCAGTGAAAGACAGGGGTTAGGACCAGATACGCAGTATTTT. Translating it yields CASSERQGLGPDTQYF.

V is TRBV29-1 and J is TRBJ2-1; D is perhaps TRBD2 (6 bases). Germline V gene sequence: CDR1 SQVTM, CDR2 ANQGSEA. This CDR3 region has 15 residues. V was pared by 5 bases and J by 0 bases, with 14 bases between. This CDR3 reads CSVKEGGGSYNEQFF. The DNA of the CDR3 is TGCAGCGTTAAGGAGGGAGGAGGCTCCTACAATGAGCAGTTCTTC.

This clonotype was counted only a few times. The gene calls are TRBV6-5 and TRBJ2-1; 8 bases align to TRBD1. V shed 4 bases and J 4 bases; nucleotides not matched to a gene: 6. The germline CDR1 and CDR2 sequences are MNHEY and SVGAGI. The CDR3 has 15 amino acids. DNA of the CDR3: TGTGCCAGCAGTTTCAGACAGGGGAGTTACAATGAGCAGTTCTTC. Translation gives CASSFRQGSYNEQFF.

For this clonotype: An end of the junction differs from the germline gene, which may be a read error. The chain carries TRBV29-1 and TRBJ2-4; 8 bases align to TRBD1. Looked up from germline, CDR1 is SQVTM and CDR2 is ANQGSEA. The CDR3 sequence is 15 residues long. The CDR3 sequence is CGVRTGNVNLNIQYF. CDR3 DNA sequence: TGCGGCGTAAGGACAGGGAACGTTAACTTAAACATTCAGTACTTC.

This sequence joins TRBV29-1 and TRBJ2-1, with 7 bases aligning to TRBD1. CDR3 length: 14 residues. CDR1 is SQVTM and CDR2 is ANQGSEA in the germline V gene. Unmatched junction bases numbered 10, after V lost 4 bases and J lost 7 bases. For the CDR3, the DNA is TGCAGCGTTGTTGTAACAGGGGCTAGGAATGAGCAGTTCTTC. Translating gives CSVVVTGARNEQFF.

This chain uses TRBV29-1 with TRBJ2-1; unclear D gene. The germline CDR1 and CDR2 sequences are SQVTM and ANQGSEA. The CDR3 has 12 amino acids. Deletions cut 3 bases from V and 9 bases from J, with 12 bases between. CDR3: CSVDDLDGEQFF. In nucleotides, the CDR3 is TGCAGCGTTGATGACCTCGACGGTGAGCAGTTCTTC.

This chain connects TRBV5-1 to TRBJ2-1; 13 bases map to TRBD2. CDR1 and CDR2 from the germline V gene are SGHRS and YFSETQ. The CDR3 spans 16 residues. Losses at the gene ends were 3 bases for V and 9 bases for J; bases not matched to a gene: 9. CDR3 DNA sequence: TGCGCCAGCAGCTCAGGGACTAGCGGGAATCAGGGTGAGCAGTTCTTC. Translated: CASSSGTSGNQGEQFF.

This chain connects TRBV19 to TRBJ1-5; 7 bases agree with TRBD1. V lost 4 bases, J lost 2 bases, and 5 bases stayed unmatched. CDR1 and CDR2 (germline): LNHDA, SQIVND (reference sequence). This CDR3 has 15 residues. The CDR3 sequence: CASSTDRAGNQPQHF. CDR3 nucleotides: TGTGCCAGTAGTACCGACAGGGCAGGCAATCAGCCCCAGCATTTT.

J is TRBJ1-5 and V is TRBV6-2 or TRBV6-3, with D uncertain. V lost 0 bases to trimming and J lost 4 bases, with 7 bases between them. The V gene's germline CDR1 is MNHEY and CDR2 SVGEGT. The CDR3 runs to 14 residues. In nucleotides, the CDR3 is TGTGCCAGCAGTTACTCAGGGTGGAATCAGCCCCAGCATTTT. This codes for CASSYSGWNQPQHF.

V and J are TRBV20-1 and TRBJ1-1, with D maybe TRBD1 (5 bases). This CDR3 comprises 15 residues. The ends were cut back, 0 bases at V and 0 bases at J, with 11 bases in the middle. Germline CDR1 and CDR2: DFQATT and SNEGSKA (reference sequence). Here the CDR3 reads CSARDSTALNTEAFF. Written as DNA, the CDR3 is TGCAGTGCTAGAGATTCGACAGCACTGAACACTGAAGCTTTCTTT.

J is TRBJ1-3 and V is TRBV12-5; D uncertain. Looked up from germline, CDR1 is LGHNT and CDR2 is FRNRAP. V was trimmed by 1 base and J by 2 bases, leaving 12 bases between them. The CDR3 contains 16 residues. The CDR3 region is CASGLESGGTGNTIYF. The CDR3 DNA is TGTGCTAGTGGTTTGGAATCAGGAGGGACTGGAAACACCATATATTTT. The full variable domain, completed using reference TRBV12-5 and TRBJ1-3, is DARVTQTPRHKVTEMGQEVTMRCQPILGHNTVFWYRQTMMQGLELLAYFRNRAPLDDSGMPKDRFSAEMPDATLATLKIQPSEPRDSAVYFCASGLESGGTGNTIYFGEGSWLTVV.

The chain uses TRBV5-6 and TRBJ2-1, with 8 bases that match TRBD1. CDR1 SGHDT and CDR2 YYEEEE come from the germline V gene. The CDR3 length is 15 residues. J gave up 0 bases and V 4 bases, and 3 bases lay outside the gene matches. The CDR3, as DNA: TGTGCCAGCAGCATCGGACAGGGCTCCTACAATGAGCAGTTCTTC. Residues: CASSIGQGSYNEQFF.

Turning to this clonotype: The junction shows a germline mismatch at one end, possibly a read error. The chain carries TRBV5-1 and TRBJ2-7; 11 bases line up with TRBD2. This CDR3 contains 15 residues. Per the germline V gene, CDR1 is SGHRS and CDR2 is YFSETQ. CDR3 sequence reads: CAGSLTSGSSYEQYF. CDR3 bases: TGCGCCGGCAGCTTAACTAGCGGGAGCTCCTACGAGCAGTACTTC.

This chain joins TRBV19 and TRBJ1-2; tentatively, D is TRBD1 (6 bases). CDR1 and CDR2 (germline): LNHDA, SQIVND (reference sequence). The V and J ends lost 10 bases and 2 bases respectively, with 20 bases between them. The CDR3 extends over 15 amino acids. The chain's CDR3 is CATQPGGGPNYGYTF. In nucleotides, the CDR3 is TGTGCCACCCAACCCGGAGGGGGGCCAAACTATGGCTACACCTTC.

This chain connects TRBV19 to TRBJ1-1; 7 bases match TRBD1. V trimming: 3 bases; J trimming: 4 bases; junction bases outside the gene matches: 11. In germline, CDR1 is LNHDA, CDR2 SQIVND (reference sequence). The CDR3 loop spans 16 amino acids. CDR3 nucleotide sequence: TGTGCCAGTAGTATGGTGACAGGGTTCGCGGGCACTGAAGCTTTCTTT. It encodes CASSMVTGFAGTEAFF.